This entry features one T cell receptor (beta chain) sequence. No antigen is known for it. The data belong to a study of T cell responses to AZD1222 COVID-19 vaccine. For the study at large: Second-dose intervals near 4 or 12 weeks were combined.

The method was immunoSEQ multiplex PCR; TCRdb's version includes in-frame clones alone and lacks a portion of them. The table lists around 140,000 clones, around 89% of them singletons. The V segment lost 11 bases and the J segment 7 bases; nucleotides outside the gene matches: 12. Germline-derived CDR1 and CDR2 are PRHDT and FYEKMQ (reference sequence). CDR3 length: 14 residues. Study results and caveats: Clonal diversity was possibly underestimated, and white British individuals and females predominated among donors. Increases in Spike-specific TCR breadth and depth were seen after two AZD1222 doses.

The source of this sequence is an adult in good health. The sequencing here drew on peripheral blood, taken on day 0 of AZD1222 vaccination. The rearrangement links TRBV13 to TRBJ2-1; 9 bases are a match to TRBD2. CDR3 amino acids: CAWSGGPPGNEQFF. The CDR3, as DNA: TGTGCCTGGAGCGGGGGGCCGCCGGGGAATGAGCAGTTCTTC.